This entry concerns a single T cell receptor beta chain. This sample is part of a study of blood T cell repertoires in COVID-19. Study-wide background: Sites in the United States, Italy and Spain provided acute and convalescent COVID-19 samples.

This CDR3 region has 14 residues. CDR1 is ENHRY and CDR2 is SYGVKD in the germline V gene. V was cut by 5 bases and J by 2 bases, with 12 bases left in between. Libraries were prepared by immunoSEQ multiplex PCR; TCRdb keeps only in-frame clonotypes and omits some of them. The repertoire consists of about 190,000 clones, with 70% to 90% occurring once and the leading ten covering approximately 1.1%. This receptor was identified in a young man with acute or convalescent COVID-19. This chain connects TRBV10-3 to TRBJ1-2; D may be TRBD1 (5 bases). Input material: peripheral blood. CDR3 amino acids: CAISPKQENYGYTF. The CDR3 coding sequence is TGTGCCATCAGTCCTAAACAGGAAAACTATGGCTACACCTTC.